The TCR beta chain under discussion was sequenced for a study of PD-1 blockade in classical Hodgkin lymphoma. Whole-study results and caveats: Underlying causes for the observed repertoire differences were not defined, possibly disease activity or prior therapy. At baseline, newly diagnosed patients reportedly showed less TCR diversity than healthy donors.

Time point defined: newly diagnosed, previously untreated cHL patient sample. Untreated, newly diagnosed classical Hodgkin lymphoma PBMCs were used for comparison. Trimming stripped 3 bases from V and 1 base from J, with 7 bases between. Germline loops: CDR1 KGHSH, CDR2 LQKENI. This CDR3 comprises 15 residues. Measured with immunoSEQ multiplex PCR; TCRdb has only the in-frame clones, and not every one. The data contain roughly 29,000 clones, approximately 90% of them singletons. About this clone itself: Antigen specificity is unknown.

The receptor was derived from a human donor with classical Hodgkin lymphoma. Sequenced material: peripheral blood mononuclear cells (PBMCs). The chain couples TRBV18 to TRBJ2-6; D unclear. This CDR3 reads CASSPRLSGANVLTF. CDR3 sequence (DNA): TGTGCCAGCTCACCGCGGTTGTCTGGGGCCAACGTCCTGACTTTC.